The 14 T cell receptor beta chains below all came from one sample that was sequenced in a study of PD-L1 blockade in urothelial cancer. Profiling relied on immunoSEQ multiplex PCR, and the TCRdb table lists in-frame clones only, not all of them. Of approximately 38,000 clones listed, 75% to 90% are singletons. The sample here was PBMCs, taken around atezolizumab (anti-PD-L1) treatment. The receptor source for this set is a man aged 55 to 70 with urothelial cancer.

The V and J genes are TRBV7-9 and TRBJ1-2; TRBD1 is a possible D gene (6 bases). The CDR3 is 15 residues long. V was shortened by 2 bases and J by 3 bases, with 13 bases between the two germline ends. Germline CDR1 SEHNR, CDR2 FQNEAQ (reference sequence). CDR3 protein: CASSLRGGADYGYTF. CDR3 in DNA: TGTGCCAGCAGCTTACGTGGGGGGGCTGACTATGGCTACACCTTC.

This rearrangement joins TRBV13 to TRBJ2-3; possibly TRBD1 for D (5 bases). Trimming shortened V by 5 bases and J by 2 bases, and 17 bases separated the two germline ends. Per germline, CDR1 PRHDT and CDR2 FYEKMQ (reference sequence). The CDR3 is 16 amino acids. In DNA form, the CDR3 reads TGTGCCAGCAGCGCCCGCCTCCAGGACAACACAGATACGCAGTATTTT. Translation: CASSARLQDNTDTQYF.

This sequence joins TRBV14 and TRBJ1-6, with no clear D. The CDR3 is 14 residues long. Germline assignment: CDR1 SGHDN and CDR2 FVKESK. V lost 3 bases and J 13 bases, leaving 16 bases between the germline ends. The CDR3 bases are TGTGCCAGCAGCCAGACAAGTAGGCCTTCGCCCCTCCACTTT. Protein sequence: CASSQTSRPSPLHF.

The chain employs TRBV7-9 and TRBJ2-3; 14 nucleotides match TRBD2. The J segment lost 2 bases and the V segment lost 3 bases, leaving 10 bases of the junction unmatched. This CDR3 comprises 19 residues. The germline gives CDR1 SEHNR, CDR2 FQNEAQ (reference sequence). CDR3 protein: CASSFTFGTSGGTTDTQYF. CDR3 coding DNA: TGTGCCAGCAGCTTCACCTTTGGGACTAGCGGGGGTACCACAGATACGCAGTATTTT.

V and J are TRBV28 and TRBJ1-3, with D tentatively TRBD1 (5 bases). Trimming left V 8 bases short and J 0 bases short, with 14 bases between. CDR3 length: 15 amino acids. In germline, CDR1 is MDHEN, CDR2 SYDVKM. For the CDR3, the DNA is TGTGCCAGCCTACAGGTATCAAGCTCTGGAAACACCATATATTTT. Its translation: CASLQVSSSGNTIYF.

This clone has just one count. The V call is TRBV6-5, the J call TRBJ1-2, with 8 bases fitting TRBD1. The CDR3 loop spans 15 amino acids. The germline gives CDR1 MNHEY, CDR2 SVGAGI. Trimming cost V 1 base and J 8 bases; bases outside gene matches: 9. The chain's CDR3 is CASSYFPGQATGYTF. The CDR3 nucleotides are TGTGCCAGCAGTTACTTCCCGGGACAGGCGACGGGCTACACCTTC.

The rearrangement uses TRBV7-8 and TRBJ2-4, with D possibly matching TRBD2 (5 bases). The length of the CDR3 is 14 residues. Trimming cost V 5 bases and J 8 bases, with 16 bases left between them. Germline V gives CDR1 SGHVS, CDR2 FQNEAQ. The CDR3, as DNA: TGTGCCAGCAGCCCACCGGGAAGGTCGGACATTCAGTACTTC. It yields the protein CASSPPGRSDIQYF.

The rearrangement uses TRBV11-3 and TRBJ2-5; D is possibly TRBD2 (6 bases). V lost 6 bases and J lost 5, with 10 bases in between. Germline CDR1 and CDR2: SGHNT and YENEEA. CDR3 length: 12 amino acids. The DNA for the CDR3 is TGTGCCAGCAGGGAGGGACGGGAGACCCAGTACTTC. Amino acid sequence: CASREGRETQYF.

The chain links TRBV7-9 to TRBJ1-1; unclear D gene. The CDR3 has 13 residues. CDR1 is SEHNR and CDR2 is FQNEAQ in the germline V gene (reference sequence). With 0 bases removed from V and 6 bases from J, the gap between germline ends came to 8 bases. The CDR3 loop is CASSLAPGAEAFF. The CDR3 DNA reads TGTGCCAGCAGCTTAGCCCCCGGAGCTGAAGCTTTCTTT.

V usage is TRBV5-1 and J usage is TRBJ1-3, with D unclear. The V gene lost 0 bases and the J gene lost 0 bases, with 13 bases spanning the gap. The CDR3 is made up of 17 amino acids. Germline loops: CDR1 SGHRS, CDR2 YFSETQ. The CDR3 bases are TGCGCCAGCAGCTTGGCTGCCAGGCCGGACTCTGGAAACACCATATATTTT. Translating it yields CASSLAARPDSGNTIYF.

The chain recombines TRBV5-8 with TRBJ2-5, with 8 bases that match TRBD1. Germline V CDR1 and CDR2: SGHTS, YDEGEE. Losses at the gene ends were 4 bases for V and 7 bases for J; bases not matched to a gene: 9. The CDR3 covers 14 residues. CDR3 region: CASSETGVLGTQYF. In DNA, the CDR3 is TGTGCCAGCAGCGAGACAGGGGTCTTGGGGACCCAGTACTTC.

CDR3 amino acids: CASSAYGTSGNNEQFF. As DNA, the CDR3 is TGTGCCAGTAGTGCCTACGGGACTAGCGGGAACAATGAGCAGTTCTTC. The chain recombines TRBV19 with TRBJ2-1; 13 bases are a match to TRBD2. CDR3 length equals 16 residues. CDR1 is LNHDA and CDR2 is SQIVND in the germline V gene (reference sequence). Unmatched junction bases numbered 6, after V lost 5 bases and J lost 5 bases.

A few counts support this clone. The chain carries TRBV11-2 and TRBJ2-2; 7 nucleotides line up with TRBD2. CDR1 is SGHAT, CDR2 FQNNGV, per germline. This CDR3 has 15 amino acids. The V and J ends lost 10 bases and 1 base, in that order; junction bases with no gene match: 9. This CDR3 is CATQRGVLNTGELFF. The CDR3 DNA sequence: TGTGCCACCCAGCGGGGAGTTCTGAACACCGGGGAGCTGTTTTTT.

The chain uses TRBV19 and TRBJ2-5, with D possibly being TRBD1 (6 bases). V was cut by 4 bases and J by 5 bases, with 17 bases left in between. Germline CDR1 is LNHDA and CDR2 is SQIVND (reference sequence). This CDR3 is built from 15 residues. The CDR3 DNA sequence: TGTGCCAGTAGTACGGGGACATCCACCGGGGAGACCCAGTACTTC. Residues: CASSTGTSTGETQYF.